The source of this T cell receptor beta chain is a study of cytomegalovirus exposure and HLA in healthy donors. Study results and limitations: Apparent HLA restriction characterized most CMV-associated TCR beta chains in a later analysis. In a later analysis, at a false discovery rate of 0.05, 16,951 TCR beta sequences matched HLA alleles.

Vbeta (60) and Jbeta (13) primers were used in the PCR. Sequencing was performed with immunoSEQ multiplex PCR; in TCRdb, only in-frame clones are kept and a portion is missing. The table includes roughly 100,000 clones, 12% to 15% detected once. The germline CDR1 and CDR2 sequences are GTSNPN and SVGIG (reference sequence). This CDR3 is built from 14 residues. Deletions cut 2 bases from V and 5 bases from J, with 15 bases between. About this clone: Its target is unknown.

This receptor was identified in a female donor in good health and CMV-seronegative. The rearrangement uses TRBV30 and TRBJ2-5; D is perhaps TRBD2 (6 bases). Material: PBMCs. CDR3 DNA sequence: TGTGCCTGGAGTACTTTGTCAGGGAGGGAGACCCAGTACTTC. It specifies CAWSTLSGRETQYF.